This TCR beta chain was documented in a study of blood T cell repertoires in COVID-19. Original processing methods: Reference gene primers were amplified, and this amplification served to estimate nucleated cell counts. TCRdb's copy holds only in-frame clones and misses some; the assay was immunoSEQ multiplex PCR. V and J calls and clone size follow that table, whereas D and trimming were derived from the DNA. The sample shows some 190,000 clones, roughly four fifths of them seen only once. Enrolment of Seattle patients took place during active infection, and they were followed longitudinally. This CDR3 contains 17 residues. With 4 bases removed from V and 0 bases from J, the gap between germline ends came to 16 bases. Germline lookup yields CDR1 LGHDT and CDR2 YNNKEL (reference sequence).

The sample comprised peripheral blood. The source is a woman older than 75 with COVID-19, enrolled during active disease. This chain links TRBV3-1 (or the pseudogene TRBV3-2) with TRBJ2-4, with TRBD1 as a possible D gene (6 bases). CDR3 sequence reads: CASSPLDSTLAKNIQYF. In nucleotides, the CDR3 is TGTGCCAGCAGCCCCCTGGACAGTACTTTAGCCAAAAACATTCAGTACTTC.